This TCR beta chain was identified during a study of blood T cell repertoires in COVID-19. Turning to the study itself: PBMCs, B-cell-depleted T cells, or T cells were the source of the cDNA or gDNA that made up the material.

Per the germline V gene, CDR1 is SGHTA and CDR2 is FQGNSA. The CDR3 length is 15 residues. V lost 3 bases and J lost 3; bases outside the gene matches: 5. The data were produced by immunoSEQ multiplex PCR, yet TCRdb's version contains in-frame clones alone and is incomplete. Of about 250,000 clones listed, roughly 88% were seen once; the top ten hold 1.3% to 1.5%. The rearrangement links TRBV7-2 to TRBJ2-1; 7 positions agree with TRBD1. The sequence came from a man older than 75 with acute or convalescent COVID-19. Source material: peripheral blood. The CDR3 loop is CASSLTGWNYNEQFF. The CDR3 DNA reads as TGTGCCAGCAGCTTGACAGGGTGGAACTACAATGAGCAGTTCTTC.